This TCR beta chain was recorded in a study of blood T cell repertoires in COVID-19. Study overall: Whether acute or convalescent, the COVID-19 samples came from the United States, Italy and Spain. The analysed material was cDNA or gDNA that came from T cells, B-cell-depleted T cells, or PBMCs.

V was trimmed by 1 base and J by 2 bases, leaving 11 bases between them. The CDR3 is made up of 15 amino acids. The germline gives CDR1 SGHRS, CDR2 YFSETQ. In the source study's methods: How many nucleated cells were present was estimated from reference gene primer amplification. Profiled with immunoSEQ multiplex PCR; TCRdb holds only in-frame clones, not every one. V, J and clone size were drawn from that table, and D and trimming were deduced from the DNA. Of some 60,000 clones in the sample, about four fifths were seen once. The TCR comes from a human donor in a cohort sampled during active COVID-19. The J gene is TRBJ2-3, the V gene TRBV5-1; tentative D call: TRBD1 (5 bases). The sample taken for sequencing was peripheral blood. The CDR3 bases are TGCGCCAGCAGCTTGAATCAGGGCTCCACAGATACGCAGTATTTT. This encodes CASSLNQGSTDTQYF.